The 30 T cell receptor beta chains listed next were all sequenced from one sample in a study of post-analysis software for immune sequencing data. No antigen is known for these receptors. Broader study findings: When patients were compared with controls, about five TRBV segments were more frequent, TRBV5-6, TRBV5-1 and TRBV20-1 among them.

The authors incorporated unique molecular identifiers into the TCR beta cDNA libraries. TCRdb recomputed calls from the PCR reads with MiXCR, one row per CDR3 protein. The table shows a few hundred thousand distinct CDR3 sequences, with roughly 30% occurring only once. Specimen: blood. Receptors originate from a girl aged 10 to 17 with multiple sclerosis.

The chain employs TRBV20-1 and TRBJ1-1; D is possibly TRBD1 (6 bases). This CDR3 has 12 amino acids. Germline loops: CDR1 DFQATT, CDR2 SNEGSKA (reference sequence). The V end lost 6 bases, the J end lost 4 bases, and 12 bases lay between the germline ends. CDR3 protein: CSAVEGGTEAFF. Written as DNA, the CDR3 is TGCAGTGCCGTAGAGGGGGGCACTGAAGCTTTCTTT.

The chain couples TRBV7-2 to TRBJ2-1, with D perhaps assigned TRBD1 or TRBD2 (5 bases each). The ends were cut back, 2 bases at V and 4 bases at J, with 15 bases in the middle. Germline CDR1 reads SGHTA; CDR2 reads FQGNSA. This CDR3 spans 16 amino acids. CDR3 bases: TGTGCCAGCAGCTTACCGGGACGGATTACATACAATGAGCAGTTCTTC. Translation: CASSLPGRITYNEQFF.

This clonotype was counted a few times. The CDR3 here is CASSVGGLDGYTF. The CDR3 DNA is TGTGCCAGCAGCGTAGGTGGTTTGGATGGCTACACCTTC. The V call is TRBV9, the J call TRBJ1-2; D is unresolved. Between the trimmed V and J ends, which lost 0 bases and 6 bases, there was a span of 9 bases. This CDR3 is built from 13 residues. Per the germline V gene, CDR1 is SGDLS and CDR2 is YYNGEE.

The rearrangement joins TRBV29-1 to TRBJ2-5, with D possibly being TRBD1 (6 bases). V was cut by 4 bases and J by 2 bases, with 8 bases left in between. This CDR3 comprises 12 residues. Germline-derived CDR1 and CDR2 are SQVTM and ANQGSEA. The CDR3 DNA is TGCAGCGTTGTAGGGACACAAGAGACCCAGTACTTC. This codes for CSVVGTQETQYF.

This clonotype showed up just a few times. For the CDR3, the DNA is TGTGCCAGCAGCTTAGGTCAGCGGGGGGGTGCTCTCAATGAGCAGTTCTTC. Amino acids: CASSLGQRGGALNEQFF. This rearrangement joins TRBV13 to TRBJ2-1, with 10 bases identical to TRBD2. V was clipped by 0 bases and J by 6 bases; unmatched bases: 8. CDR1 is PRHDT, CDR2 FYEKMQ, per germline (reference sequence). The CDR3 contains 17 residues.

This clonotype turned up a few times. The chain carries TRBV25-1 and TRBJ1-4; 8 nucleotides line up with TRBD1. The CDR3 loop spans 15 amino acids. The trim removed 4 bases at V and 5 bases at J, leaving 6 bases unmatched. The germline gives CDR1 MGHDK, CDR2 SYGVNS. The CDR3 is CASSAGGTGNEKLFF. The CDR3 coding sequence is TGTGCCAGCAGTGCGGGCGGGACAGGAAATGAAAAACTGTTTTTT. Full variable domain (remainder filled in from reference TRBV25-1 and TRBJ1-4): EADIYQTPRYLVIGTGKKITLECSQTMGHDKMYWYQQDPGMELHLIHYSYGVNSTEKGDLSSESTVSRIRTEHFPLTLESARPSHTSQYLCASSAGGTGNEKLFFGSGTQLSVL.

Details on this clonotype: At one boundary the junction diverges from the germline segment, which might be a read error. This chain joins TRBV25-1 and TRBJ2-7, with D maybe TRBD1 (6 bases). CDR1 and CDR2 (germline): MGHDK, SYGVNS. The CDR3 length is 13 residues. The CDR3 sequence is CASGEGTPYEQYF. The CDR3 DNA reads as TGTGCCAGCGGTGAAGGGACACCTTACGAGCAGTACTTC.

In this sample, this clonotype turned up many times. The CDR3 loop is CASTYSGANVLTF. The CDR3 DNA reads as TGTGCCAGCACCTATTCTGGGGCCAACGTCCTGACTTTC. This rearrangement joins TRBV7-9 to TRBJ2-6; the D is unclear. CDR1 and CDR2 (germline): SEHNR, FQNEAQ (reference sequence). The CDR3 has 13 amino acids. Trimming removed 7 bases from V and 1 base from J, with 5 bases in between.

The chain is built from TRBV7-2 and TRBJ1-5, with D unclear. The V end lost 9 bases, the J end lost 5 bases, and 8 bases lay between the germline ends. The germline CDR1 and CDR2 sequences are SGHTA and FQGNSA. This CDR3 contains 11 residues. For the CDR3, the DNA is TGTGCCAGTGGGGTTTATCAGCCCCAGCATTTT. Translated: CASGVYQPQHF.

Only a few counts were recorded for this clonotype. The chain uses TRBV5-1 and TRBJ2-1; possibly TRBD1 for D (6 bases). In germline, CDR1 is SGHRS, CDR2 YFSETQ. The CDR3 is 15 residues long. Trimming removed 5 bases from V and 0 bases from J, with 12 bases in between. CDR3 protein: CASSSLQGSYNEQFF. Here the CDR3 DNA reads TGCGCCAGCAGTTCGTTACAGGGCTCCTACAATGAGCAGTTCTTC.

J is TRBJ2-1 and V is TRBV18; no reliable D call. V was clipped by 3 bases and J by 3 bases, with 9 bases between them. CDR3 length equals 14 residues. Germline CDR1 reads KGHSH; CDR2 reads LQKENI. The CDR3 loop reads CASSPDAYYNEQFF. The CDR3 DNA is TGTGCCAGCTCACCGGACGCATACTACAATGAGCAGTTCTTC.

On this clonotype: The junction departs from the called germline gene at one end, perhaps through a read error. V usage is TRBV27 and J usage is TRBJ2-4; either TRBD1 or TRBD2 may supply D (5 bases each). The germline CDR1 and CDR2 sequences are MNHEY and SMNVEV (reference sequence). This CDR3 contains 15 residues. This chain's CDR3 is CASSFAGGFLDIQDF. The CDR3 region has the DNA TGTGCCAGCAGTTTCGCAGGAGGATTTTTGGACATTCAGGACTTC.

The chain links TRBV6-1 to TRBJ1-6; 9 bases are a match to TRBD1. Germline CDR1 reads MNHNS; CDR2 reads SASEGT. The CDR3 length is 16 residues. After removal of 7 bases from V and 4 bases from J, the junction contained 8 bases not matched to a gene. CDR3 residues: CASIRKDRGYNSPLHF. The CDR3 region has the DNA TGTGCCAGCATCCGCAAGGACAGGGGATATAATTCACCCCTCCACTTT.

This clonotype was seen a few times. This chain's CDR3 is CASSEGNRGESPLHF. The DNA for the CDR3 is TGCGCCAGCAGTGAGGGCAACAGGGGAGAGTCACCCCTCCACTTT. The gene calls are TRBV10-2 and TRBJ1-6; TRBD1 aligns across 7 bases. This CDR3 has 15 residues. The germline gives CDR1 WSHSY, CDR2 SAAADI. The ends lost 2 bases at V and 10 bases at J; junction bases unmatched: 8.

In this sample, this clonotype turned up a few times. This rearrangement joins TRBV12-3 or TRBV12-4 to TRBJ1-6; no firm D call. Deletions cut 2 bases from V and 6 bases from J, with 2 bases between. The CDR3 is made up of 12 amino acids. CDR3: CASSLSNSPLHF. The DNA for the CDR3 is TGTGCCAGCAGTTTAAGTAATTCACCCCTCCACTTT.

This clonotype was seen more than once but under ten times. The rearrangement joins TRBV29-1 to TRBJ2-7; 9 nucleotides align to TRBD1. The CDR3 is 13 residues long. Germline V CDR1 and CDR2: SQVTM, ANQGSEA. Trimming cost V 4 bases and J 6 bases; bases outside gene matches: 7. Here the CDR3 DNA reads TGCAGCGTTGTAGGACAGGGGCTTGCCGAGCAGTACTTC. Translated: CSVVGQGLAEQYF.

The chain carries TRBV27 and TRBJ1-1; 7 bases are shared with TRBD1. J was trimmed by 5 bases and V by 5 bases; bases with no gene match: 8. Germline V CDR1 and CDR2: MNHEY, SMNVEV (reference sequence). The CDR3 is 14 residues long. As DNA, the CDR3 is TGTGCCAGCAGTAAAGTGACAGGGTATACTGAAGCTTTCTTT. Amino acid sequence: CASSKVTGYTEAFF.

The chain employs TRBV7-2 and TRBJ2-5; 11 bases are a match to TRBD2. V gave up 6 bases and J gave up 11 bases; unmatched junction bases: 8. This CDR3 has 13 amino acids. Germline values: CDR1 SGHTA, CDR2 FQGNSA. The CDR3 is CASRLAGANEQYF. CDR3 nucleotides: TGTGCCAGCAGACTAGCGGGGGCAAATGAGCAGTACTTC.

J is TRBJ2-7 and V is TRBV5-1; TRBD1 aligns across 8 bases. This CDR3 region has 16 residues. V lost 0 bases to trimming and J lost 7 bases; unmatched junction nucleotides: 12. Germline CDR1 reads SGHRS; CDR2 reads YFSETQ. The CDR3 DNA reads as TGCGCCAGCAGCTTGGGTCGCGACAGGGGCCTTTGGGAGCAGTACTTC. It yields the protein CASSLGRDRGLWEQYF.

The chain couples TRBV7-2 to TRBJ1-4; possibly TRBD1 for D (6 bases). This CDR3 comprises 15 residues. V lost 5 bases to trimming and J lost 6 bases, with 16 bases between them. Germline-derived CDR1 and CDR2 are SGHTA and FQGNSA. The CDR3 DNA follows: TGTGCCAGCAGCAAGCAGGGGAGGTACGATGAAAAACTGTTTTTT. Its translation is CASSKQGRYDEKLFF. Together with reference TRBV7-2 and TRBJ1-4, the CDR3 gives the full variable domain: GAGVSQSPSNKVTEKGKDVELRCDPISGHTALYWYRQSLGQGLEFLIYFQGNSAPDKSGLPSDRFSAERTGGSVSTLTIQRTQQEDSAVYLCASSKQGRYDEKLFFGSGTQLSVL.

A remark on this clonotype: The junction departs from germline at one end; a sequencing error may be responsible. The genes are TRBV12-3 or TRBV12-4 and TRBJ2-7, with unresolved D. This CDR3 is 15 amino acids long. The CDR3 region is CVSSLWQFTSYEQYF. DNA of the CDR3: TGTGTCAGCAGTTTGTGGCAGTTCACCTCCTACGAGCAGTACTTC.

This rearrangement joins TRBV7-8 to TRBJ1-3, with D uncertain. The germline V gene encodes CDR1 SGHVS and CDR2 FQNEAQ. The CDR3 is 13 amino acids. Trimming removed 3 bases from V and 0 bases from J, with 3 bases in between. Here the CDR3 reads CASSFDSGNTIYF. As DNA, the CDR3 is TGTGCCAGCAGCTTTGACTCTGGAAACACCATATATTTT.

CDR3 in DNA: TGTGCCACCCACCGCGAAGGCGAGCAGTACTTC. This codes for CATHREGEQYF. J is TRBJ2-7 and V is TRBV28; D call uncertain. The CDR3 consists of 11 residues. Germline V gives CDR1 MDHEN, CDR2 SYDVKM. V lost 10 bases and J lost 6, with 13 bases in between.

This clonotype has just a few counts. V usage is TRBV12-3 or TRBV12-4 and J usage is TRBJ1-4; D is perhaps TRBD1 (5 bases). Trimming pared 4 bases from V and 6 bases from J, leaving 15 bases between. The CDR3 runs to 15 residues. CDR3 DNA: TGTGCCAGCAGTTCCCCTTGGGGGGGTTATGAAAAACTGTTTTTT. It codes for CASSSPWGGYEKLFF.

This clonotype showed up just a few times. J is TRBJ1-5 and V is TRBV6-2 or TRBV6-3; D gene unclear. Looked up from germline, CDR1 is MNHEY and CDR2 is SVGEGT. V dropped 6 bases and J dropped 5 bases, with 11 bases sitting between them. This CDR3 has 13 amino acids. The CDR3 DNA reads TGTGCCAGCAGCCTTCTAAAGGATCAGCCCCAGCATTTT. Translating gives CASSLLKDQPQHF.

This clonotype was found a few times. The chain carries TRBV4-1 and TRBJ2-3; D unresolved. Trimming cost V 2 bases and J 2 bases, with 2 bases left between them. This CDR3 is built from 12 residues. In germline, CDR1 is MGHRA, CDR2 YSYEKL. The CDR3 sequence: CASSQNTDTQYF. CDR3 DNA sequence: TGCGCCAGCAGCCAAAACACAGATACGCAGTATTTT.

The genes are TRBV3-1 and TRBJ2-2, with 7 bases aligning to TRBD2. The CDR3 contains 16 residues. Trimming removed 2 bases from V and 4 bases from J; junction bases left unmatched: 7. Germline V gene sequence: CDR1 LGHDT, CDR2 YNNKEL (reference sequence). CDR3: CASSQNGGVGTGELFF. In nucleotides, the CDR3 is TGTGCCAGCAGCCAAAATGGGGGGGTCGGCACCGGGGAGCTGTTTTTT.

The chain recombines TRBV5-5 with TRBJ2-1; D might be TRBD2 (6 bases). The CDR3 runs 15 residues. V was pared by 2 bases and J by 6 bases, with 15 bases between. Germline CDR1 is SGHKS and CDR2 is YYEKEE (reference sequence). CDR3 loop: CASSLGGTGLNEQFF. The CDR3 nucleotides are TGTGCCAGCAGCTTAGGCGGGACTGGGCTCAATGAGCAGTTCTTC.

J is TRBJ2-7 and V is TRBV20-1, with D perhaps being TRBD1 or TRBD2 (5 bases each). V dropped 3 bases and J dropped 0 bases, with 9 bases sitting between them. CDR3 length: 13 amino acids. The germline V gene encodes CDR1 DFQATT and CDR2 SNEGSKA (reference sequence). CDR3 amino acids: CSASGGNSYEQYF. Here the CDR3 DNA reads TGCAGTGCTAGTGGGGGAAACTCCTACGAGCAGTACTTC.

This clonotype has more than one count but fewer than ten. The chain recombines TRBV12-3 or TRBV12-4 with TRBJ1-2, with 8 bases matching TRBD1. V dropped 4 bases and J dropped 8; count of bases not matched to a gene: 12. The CDR3 is 15 amino acids. This CDR3 reads CASSYYGTGQEGYTF. In nucleotides, the CDR3 is TGTGCCAGCAGTTATTATGGGACAGGACAGGAGGGCTACACCTTC.